This paragraph reports one T cell receptor (beta chain). What it recognizes is unknown. As for time point: sample taken at primary tumor resection. Whole RNA came from tumor, nontumor lung or frozen PBMC and was sequenced without being sorted. TCR cDNA molecules were tagged individually, and each one carried a unique molecular identifier. Each CDR3 protein gets one entry after TCRdb re-called the 5' RACE reads with MiXCR. The sample shows tens of thousands of distinct CDR3 sequences, approximately 15% of them seen only once. This sample is drawn from a study of spatial heterogeneity in lung cancer. The overall study: Strongly correlated with TCR transcript counts in tumor regions was a T cell module score, which was a transcriptional module score calculated from matched bulk RNA-seq. Study-wide points: Tumor T cells had an estimated coverage that came to 7% to 8% for alpha chains and under 15% for beta chains. Intratumoral expanded alpha and beta TCR counts were found to track tumor mutation counts.

The CDR3 contains 17 residues. V shed 4 bases and J shed 3 bases, with 19 bases lying between them. Germline assignment: CDR1 LGHDT and CDR2 YNNKEL (reference sequence). This receptor was taken from a female donor with early-stage non-small cell lung cancer. V is TRBV3-1 and J is TRBJ2-1; either TRBD1 or TRBD2 may fit D (5 bases each). The sequencing used lung tumor tissue, collected at surgery. The CDR3 DNA reads as TGTGCCAGCAGCCGTTTTCCCGGGACGGGCTACTACAATGAGCAGTTCTTC. As protein: CASSRFPGTGYYNEQFF.